The following is a T cell receptor beta chain sequence with its context. The antigen is undetermined. The data derive from a study of blood T cells in healthy people across ages. Study as a whole: About one barcoded beta molecule per two T cells came from capture by template switching.

With V trimmed by 3 bases and J by 4 bases, 3 bases remained unmatched. CDR1 MNHEY and CDR2 SMNVEV come from the germline V gene (reference sequence). This CDR3 contains 15 residues. Extraction of total RNA produced a minimum of 5 micrograms from each sample. Sample-barcoded 5' priming and a J-beta primer mix drove a second PCR of roughly 6 to 12 cycles. In TCRdb, the 5' RACE reads were re-called with MiXCR into one record per CDR3 protein. This table holds over a million distinct CDR3 sequences, 35% to 45% found once. Overall study results and limits: More naive CD4+ cells and higher diversity marked long-lived donors relative to aged donors. Correlation between TCR beta diversity and naive T cell percentage was strong.

The chain has TRBV27 and TRBJ2-1; 10 nucleotides line up with TRBD1. The clonotype was recovered from a woman in her late teens or twenties in good health. Input material: blood. The CDR3 nucleotides read TGTGCCAGCAGTTTGACAGGGGGCGAATACAATGAGCAGTTCTTC. As protein: CASSLTGGEYNEQFF.